This T cell receptor beta chain stems from a study of blood T cell repertoires in COVID-19 (dated by TCRdb to 2020 to 2022). The study in broad terms: Collaborator samples came from the United States, Italy and Spain and covered acute and convalescent phases of COVID-19. The material from the prospective study consisted of cDNA or gDNA derived from T cells, B-cell-depleted T cells, or PBMCs. The dataset comprised deeply sampled blood TCRbeta repertoires from subjects exposed to, actively infected with, or recovered from COVID-19. The repertoires were made available in a free public database intended to serve as a resource for research on the immune response to SARS-CoV-2. Samples were obtained from the ongoing ImmuneRACE study (first 160 participants) and from approximately 1,200 subjects provided by 6 global collaborators. Nearly every sample came with metadata listing a de-identified subject ID, COVID-19 status, age in years and sex. Where available, HLA class I and class II types were obtained from metadata supplied by the sample provider rather than from assay-based typing. General study outcomes and caveats: Clinical and demographic metadata were provided uncurated, with the amount varying by source and participant.

Here V drops 2 bases and J drops 5 bases, and the junction holds 10 bases not matched to any gene. The CDR3 runs 17 residues from the cysteine to the phenylalanine. CDR3 DNA is the only sequence kept; it has 51 bases, read in frame from the first base. CDR1 and CDR2 (MNHEY, SVGEGT) derive from the germline V gene. The collaborating institutions used their own protocols to collect whole blood in K2EDTA tubes. Collaborator samples were shipped for TCRbeta analysis as frozen whole blood, isolated PBMCs, or DNA extracted from either sample type. The immunoSEQ Assay, a bias-controlled multiplex PCR, was used to amplify TCRbeta CDR3 regions from genomic DNA. Per the original workflow: The number of nucleated cells in each sample was estimated by amplification of reference gene primers within the assay. To quantify the absolute abundance of each unique TCRbeta CDR3 rearrangement, sequence reads were collapsed and filtered. For each sample, productive Simpson clonality was calculated as the square root of Simpson's diversity index across productive rearrangements. The source is immuneACCESS, and TCRdb retained only in-frame sequences with V and J called. Part of the clones is not carried over; for the studies checked, unresolved V genes explain less than half of this, and the remainder is unexplained. Clone size and V and J calls were adopted from that table, with D and trimming inferred from the DNA. The sample table records roughly 200,000 clones; over 70% of these occur just once. Together, the top ten hold roughly 6.7% of the sample.

Comment on this clone: Which antigen it targets is not known. The sample holds no much larger clone one base away, and base qualities are not on file.

The source material was peripheral blood. The chain uses TRBV6-2 or TRBV6-3 and TRBJ1-5, with 9 middle bases fitting TRBD1. This receptor was taken from a man aged 60-69 years with acute or convalescent COVID-19. Read as DNA, the sequence is TGTGCCAGCAGTTACGATTTGCGACAGGGGGGAGATCAGCCCCAGCATTTT. It is translated as CASSYDLRQGGDQPQHF.